This T cell receptor (beta chain) was sequenced for a study of blood T cell repertoires in COVID-19. Profiled with immunoSEQ multiplex PCR; TCRdb holds only in-frame clones, not every one. The sample has approximately 500,000 clones, 85% to 90% seen once. Sequencing was performed on peripheral blood. The sequence was obtained from a woman between 50 and 59 years old with COVID-19, enrolled during active disease.

CDR3 residues: CASSLGPQTENTIYF. DNA for the CDR3: TGTGCCAGCAGCTTGGGGCCACAGACAGAAAACACCATATATTTT. This chain connects TRBV5-4 to TRBJ1-3; D is perhaps TRBD1 (5 bases). The CDR3 contains 15 residues. The germline V gene has CDR1 SGHNT and CDR2 YYREEE (reference sequence). Deletions cut 0 bases from V and 6 bases from J, with 13 bases between. Based on the CDR3 plus reference TRBV5-4 and TRBJ1-3, the full variable domain is ETGVTQSPTHLIKTRGQQVTLRCSSQSGHNTVSWYQQALGQGPQFIFQYYREEENGRGNFPPRFSGLQFPNYSSELNVNALELDDSALYLCASSLGPQTENTIYFGEGSWLTVV.